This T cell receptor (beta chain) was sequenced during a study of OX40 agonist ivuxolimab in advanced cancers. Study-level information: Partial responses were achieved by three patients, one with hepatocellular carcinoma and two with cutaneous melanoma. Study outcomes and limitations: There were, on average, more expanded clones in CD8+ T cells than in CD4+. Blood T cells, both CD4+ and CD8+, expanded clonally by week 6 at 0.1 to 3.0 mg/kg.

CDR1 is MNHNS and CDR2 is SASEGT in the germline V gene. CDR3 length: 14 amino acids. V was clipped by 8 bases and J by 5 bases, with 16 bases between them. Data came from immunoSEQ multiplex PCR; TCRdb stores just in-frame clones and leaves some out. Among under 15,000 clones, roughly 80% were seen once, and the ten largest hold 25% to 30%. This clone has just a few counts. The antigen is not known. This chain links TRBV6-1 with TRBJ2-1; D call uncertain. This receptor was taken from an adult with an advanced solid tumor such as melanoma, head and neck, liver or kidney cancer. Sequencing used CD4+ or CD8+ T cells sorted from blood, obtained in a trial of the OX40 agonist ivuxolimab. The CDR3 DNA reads TGTGCCAGCTCCGAATATAACCAAAACAATGAGCAGTTCTTC. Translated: CASSEYNQNNEQFF.